The 11 T cell receptor beta chains below all came from one sample that was sequenced in a study of blood T cell repertoires in COVID-19. Assay used: immunoSEQ multiplex PCR; TCRdb lists only in-frame clones, some missing. The repertoire holds about 270,000 clones, with around 87% as singletons. Sequencing was performed on PBMCs or T cells enriched from blood (not recorded which). The receptors stem from a woman under 30 who had recovered from COVID-19.

This chain connects TRBV6-5 to TRBJ1-6; a possible D gene is TRBD1 (6 bases). Germline V gene lookup returns CDR1 MNHEY and CDR2 SVGAGI. The CDR3 loop spans 13 amino acids. Trimming took off 7 bases at V and 4 bases at J, with 8 bases between the two ends. The CDR3 spells CASIGQYNSPLHF. CDR3 nucleotides: TGTGCCAGCATTGGACAGTATAATTCACCCCTCCACTTT.

Here the CDR3 reads CSEKRGVGYTF. CDR3 DNA: TGCAGTGAGAAGCGGGGGGTGGGCTACACCTTC. The genes are TRBV20-1 and TRBJ1-2; D may be TRBD1 (5 bases). V was clipped by 7 bases and J by 8 bases, with 14 bases between them. The CDR3 contains 11 residues. Germline CDR1 reads DFQATT; CDR2 reads SNEGSKA (reference sequence).

The gene calls are TRBV3-1 (or the pseudogene TRBV3-2) and TRBJ1-1; unclear D gene. The CDR3 length is 13 residues. The germline V gene has CDR1 LGHDT and CDR2 YNNKEL (reference sequence). V was shortened by 3 bases and J by 5 bases, with 10 bases between the two germline ends. The CDR3 DNA reads as TGTGCCAGCAGCCACCTCCCGGGGACTGAAGCTTTCTTT. Amino acid sequence: CASSHLPGTEAFF.

This sequence joins TRBV2 and TRBJ2-1, with 9 bases lining up with TRBD1. The germline V gene has CDR1 SNHLY and CDR2 FYNNEI. The V and J ends lost 4 bases and 5 bases, in that order; junction bases with no gene match: 3. The CDR3 is made up of 14 amino acids. The CDR3 DNA sequence: TGTGCCAGCAGTGGGGGACAGGGAGACAATGAGCAGTTCTTC. It codes for CASSGGQGDNEQFF.

This chain joins TRBV5-1 and TRBJ1-5, with TRBD1 identical over 9 bases. The germline V gene has CDR1 SGHRS and CDR2 YFSETQ. This CDR3 has 14 amino acids. V lost 5 bases and J lost 6; bases outside the gene matches: 6. The CDR3 protein is CASSTGQGIQPQHF. The CDR3 DNA sequence: TGCGCCAGCAGTACGGGACAGGGTATTCAGCCCCAGCATTTT.

V is TRBV29-1 and J is TRBJ2-7, with 9 bases aligning to TRBD1. CDR1 is SQVTM, CDR2 ANQGSEA, per germline. V trimming: 6 bases; J trimming: 3 bases; junction bases outside the gene matches: 3. This CDR3 has 12 amino acids. This CDR3 is CSVDRGNYEQYF. CDR3 sequence (DNA): TGCAGCGTAGACAGGGGGAACTACGAGCAGTACTTC.

Points on this clone: This CDR3 is also generated by other DNA sequences in the sample. The chain has TRBV18 and TRBJ1-5, with D possibly matching TRBD1 (5 bases). V was trimmed by 6 bases and J by 7 bases, leaving 13 bases between them. The CDR3 has 13 residues. CDR1 is KGHSH and CDR2 is LQKENI in the germline V gene. CDR3: CASSQGPDQPQHF. In DNA, the CDR3 is TGTGCCAGCTCTCAGGGCCCTGACCAGCCCCAGCATTTT.

This clone came up a few times. The chain employs TRBV6-1 and TRBJ2-7, with 10 bases that match TRBD1. The germline gives CDR1 MNHNS, CDR2 SASEGT. The CDR3 runs to 16 residues. V shed 0 bases and J 2 bases; nucleotides not matched to a gene: 4. CDR3 residues: CASSEAGTGETYEQYF. The CDR3 DNA reads as TGTGCCAGCAGTGAAGCCGGGACAGGGGAAACCTACGAGCAGTACTTC.

The CDR3 nucleotides read TGTGCCAGCAGCCAGCGCCTCTCCCCCGGGAGGAACTACGAGCAGTACTTC. This sequence encodes CASSQRLSPGRNYEQYF. The V and J genes are TRBV14 and TRBJ2-7, with 7 bases identical to TRBD2. Germline loops: CDR1 SGHDN, CDR2 FVKESK. CDR3 size: 17 residues. Trimming took 3 bases from V and 3 from J; bases not matched to a gene: 14.

The rearrangement joins TRBV7-8 to TRBJ2-7; D is perhaps TRBD1 (5 bases). Trimming stripped 3 bases from V and 7 bases from J, with 10 bases between. Germline V gene sequence: CDR1 SGHVS, CDR2 FQNEAQ. The CDR3 has 12 residues. CDR3 sequence (DNA): TGTGCCAGCAGCTTTGGACAAATGGAGCAGTACTTC. It encodes CASSFGQMEQYF.

The chain links TRBV19 to TRBJ1-2; 10 nucleotides align to TRBD1. V lost 5 bases, J lost 6 bases, and 6 bases stayed unmatched. The germline gives CDR1 LNHDA, CDR2 SQIVND (reference sequence). The length of the CDR3 is 14 residues. The CDR3 reads CASSQTGGSNGYTF. The CDR3 DNA reads as TGTGCCAGTAGTCAGACAGGGGGCAGTAATGGCTACACCTTC.